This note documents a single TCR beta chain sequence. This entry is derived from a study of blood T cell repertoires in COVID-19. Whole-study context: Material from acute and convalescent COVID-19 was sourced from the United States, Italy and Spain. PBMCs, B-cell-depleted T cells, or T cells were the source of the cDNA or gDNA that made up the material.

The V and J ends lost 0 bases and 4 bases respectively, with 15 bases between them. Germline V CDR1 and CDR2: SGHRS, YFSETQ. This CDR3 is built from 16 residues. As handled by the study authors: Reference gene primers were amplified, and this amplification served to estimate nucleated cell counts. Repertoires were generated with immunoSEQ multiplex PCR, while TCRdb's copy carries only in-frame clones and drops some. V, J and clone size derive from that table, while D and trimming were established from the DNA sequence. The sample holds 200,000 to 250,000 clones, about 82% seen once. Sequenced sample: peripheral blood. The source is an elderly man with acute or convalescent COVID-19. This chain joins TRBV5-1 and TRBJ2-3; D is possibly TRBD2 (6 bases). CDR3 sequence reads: CASSLEVGGESDTQYF. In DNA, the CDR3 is TGCGCCAGCAGCTTGGAAGTCGGCGGGGAGTCAGATACGCAGTATTTT. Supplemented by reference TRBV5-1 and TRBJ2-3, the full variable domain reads KAGVTQTPRYLIKTRGQQVTLSCSPISGHRSVSWYQQTPGQGLQFLFEYFSETQRNKGNFPGRFSGRQFSNSRSEMNVSTLELGDSALYLCASSLEVGGESDTQYFGPGTRLTVL.